Presented here are 24 T cell receptor beta chains from one specimen sequenced in a study of CD8 T cells in ankylosing spondylitis. Each CDR3 protein gets one entry after TCRdb re-called the 5' RACE reads with MiXCR. Of 380,000 or so distinct CDR3 sequences in the sample, around 20% were seen once. The sample was blood, either unsorted or a sorted T cell fraction (not recorded which). The receptors here all came from a male donor with ankylosing spondylitis or in good health (not recorded which).

The chain uses TRBV2 and TRBJ2-3; 8 bases are a match to TRBD2. After removal of 4 bases from V and 0 bases from J, the junction contained 3 bases not matched to a gene. CDR3 length: 15 amino acids. Germline V gene sequence: CDR1 SNHLY, CDR2 FYNNEI. The CDR3 nucleotides are TGTGCCAGCAGTGTGCGGGGGGTTAGCACAGATACGCAGTATTTT. It codes for CASSVRGVSTDTQYF.

This clonotype was seen at least ten times. The CDR3 nucleotides read TGCAGCGTTGAAGGACTGGAAGGTCACTACGAGCAGTACTTC. Protein: CSVEGLEGHYEQYF. This chain connects TRBV29-1 to TRBJ2-7, with D unresolved. Germline CDR1 is SQVTM and CDR2 is ANQGSEA. The V gene lost 1 base and the J gene lost 3 bases, with 13 bases spanning the gap. This CDR3 has 14 amino acids.

The chain joins TRBV5-1 to TRBJ2-1; D may be TRBD1 (5 bases). The germline gives CDR1 SGHRS, CDR2 YFSETQ. The CDR3 has 16 residues. Trimming took 2 bases from V and 2 from J, leaving 14 bases between them. The CDR3 sequence is CASSFLGQFAYNEQFF. The DNA of the CDR3 is TGCGCCAGCAGCTTCCTTGGACAATTCGCCTACAATGAGCAGTTCTTC.

In this sample, this clonotype turned up a few times. The chain uses TRBV7-2 and TRBJ1-5; D is unresolved. Deletions cut 2 bases from V and 0 bases from J, with 8 bases between. This CDR3 region has 15 residues. CDR1 and CDR2 (germline): SGHTA, FQGNSA. CDR3 amino acids: CASSLRVNSNQPQHF. CDR3 nucleotides: TGTGCCAGCAGCTTACGGGTAAATAGCAATCAGCCCCAGCATTTT.

The chain combines TRBV2 with TRBJ1-4; D is possibly TRBD1 (6 bases). The CDR3 consists of 13 residues. Germline CDR1 and CDR2: SNHLY and FYNNEI. The V end was cut by 7 bases, the J end by 3 bases, with 9 bases between. CDR3: CASTGTPNEKLFF. CDR3 DNA sequence: TGTGCCAGCACCGGGACACCTAATGAAAAACTGTTTTTT. Based on the CDR3 plus reference TRBV2 and TRBJ1-4, the full variable domain is EPEVTQTPSHQVTQMGQEVILRCVPISNHLYFYWYRQILGQKVEFLVSFYNNEISEKSEIFDDQFSVERPDGSNFTLKIRSTKLEDSAMYFCASTGTPNEKLFFGSGTQLSVL.

The table lists this clonotype with a few counts. V gene TRBV7-9 combines with J gene TRBJ2-3; D not resolved. The CDR3 runs 12 residues. Germline CDR1 reads SEHNR; CDR2 reads FQNEAQ (reference sequence). V was trimmed by 5 bases and J by 7 bases, leaving 10 bases between them. CDR3 sequence: CASSQGANTQYF. DNA of the CDR3: TGTGCCAGCAGCCAAGGAGCCAATACGCAGTATTTT.

The chain combines TRBV30 with TRBJ2-2; TRBD2 matches at 10 bases. Unmatched junction bases numbered 12, after V lost 2 bases and J lost 0 bases. CDR3 length: 19 amino acids. Germline V lookup: CDR1 GTSNPN, CDR2 SVGIG (reference sequence). CDR3 sequence reads: CAWSPNVGSGGPNTGELFF. CDR3 nucleotides: TGTGCCTGGAGTCCCAACGTCGGTAGCGGGGGGCCGAACACCGGGGAGCTGTTTTTT.

This chain joins TRBV7-9 and TRBJ2-1, with 12 bases fitting TRBD2. This CDR3 spans 16 amino acids. V gave up 9 bases and J gave up 4 bases; unmatched junction bases: 10. Germline CDR1 is SEHNR and CDR2 is FQNEAQ (reference sequence). CDR3 protein: CASASSGGGTYNEQFF. The CDR3 DNA sequence: TGTGCCAGTGCGTCTAGCGGGGGGGGGACATACAATGAGCAGTTCTTC.

This chain uses TRBV27 with TRBJ2-5; D perhaps matches TRBD2 (5 bases). Germline V gene lookup returns CDR1 MNHEY and CDR2 SMNVEV (reference sequence). CDR3 length: 15 amino acids. The germline V and J ends were trimmed by 6 bases and 5 bases, with 19 bases remaining between them. This CDR3 is CASRGIEGGSETQYF. The CDR3 nucleotides are TGTGCCAGCAGAGGGATTGAGGGCGGGTCTGAGACCCAGTACTTC.

The chain joins TRBV7-8 to TRBJ2-5, with D perhaps TRBD1 or TRBD2 (7 bases each). The CDR3 covers 18 residues. The germline CDR1 and CDR2 sequences are SGHVS and FQNEAQ. Trimming removed 5 bases from V and 0 bases from J, with 22 bases in between. The CDR3 spells CASSESLRGGTDQETQYF. DNA for the CDR3: TGTGCCAGCAGCGAGTCTCTTAGGGGAGGGACAGACCAAGAGACCCAGTACTTC.

The rearrangement joins TRBV12-3 or TRBV12-4 to TRBJ2-1; 9 nucleotides align to TRBD1. The CDR3 spans 15 residues. The V segment lost 3 bases and the J segment 9 bases; nucleotides outside the gene matches: 9. The CDR3, as DNA: TGTGCCAGCAGTTTCGCCGGGACAGGGTTGGGTGAGCAGTTCTTC. Its protein is CASSFAGTGLGEQFF.

The table lists this clonotype with many counts. This chain links TRBV6-4 with TRBJ2-2; 11 nucleotides line up with TRBD2. V lost 0 bases and J lost 3; bases outside the gene matches: 3. CDR1 is MRHNA, CDR2 SNTAGT, per germline. The CDR3 is made up of 17 amino acids. The CDR3 reads CASSDSASGGHTGELFF. DNA of the CDR3: TGTGCCAGCAGTGACTCGGCTAGCGGGGGGCACACCGGGGAGCTGTTTTTT.

The rearrangement links TRBV13 to TRBJ2-7; D unclear. The CDR3 runs to 13 residues. CDR1 is PRHDT and CDR2 is FYEKMQ in the germline V gene (reference sequence). The germline V and J ends were trimmed by 0 bases and 7 bases, with 10 bases remaining between them. The CDR3 sequence is CASSLGRSREQYF. The CDR3 DNA sequence: TGTGCCAGCAGCTTAGGCAGGTCGAGGGAGCAGTACTTC.

V usage is TRBV12-3 or TRBV12-4 and J usage is TRBJ2-3; D is possibly TRBD1 or TRBD2 (5 bases each). This CDR3 has 15 amino acids. Trimming took off 6 bases at V and 6 bases at J, with 19 bases between the two ends. The CDR3: CASSGRDGSWDTQYF. The CDR3 DNA sequence: TGTGCCAGCAGCGGCCGGGACGGTAGTTGGGATACGCAGTATTTT.

The chain joins TRBV20-1 to TRBJ2-7; the D gene is possibly TRBD2 (6 bases). Germline assignment: CDR1 DFQATT and CDR2 SNEGSKA (reference sequence). V was clipped by 7 bases and J by 3 bases, with 19 bases between them. The CDR3 is made up of 14 amino acids. The CDR3, as DNA: TGCAGTGGGACGAAAAGACTAGAAGACTACGAGCAGTACTTC. It codes for CSGTKRLEDYEQYF.

This chain joins TRBV7-9 and TRBJ2-7; TRBD1 is a possible D gene (6 bases). With 4 bases removed from V and 3 bases from J, the gap between germline ends came to 13 bases. Germline lookup yields CDR1 SEHNR and CDR2 FQNEAQ (reference sequence). The CDR3 contains 14 residues. CDR3 protein: CASSWLDRGYEQYF. The CDR3 DNA sequence: TGTGCCAGCAGCTGGTTGGACAGAGGCTACGAGCAGTACTTC.

This clonotype was seen a handful of times. CDR3 nucleotide sequence: TGTGCCAGCAGCTTGGAGGCAGGGGGAGTGAGAGATACGCAGTATTTT. Translation gives CASSLEAGGVRDTQYF. The rearrangement uses TRBV5-6 and TRBJ2-3; 7 nucleotides match TRBD1. CDR1 is SGHDT and CDR2 is YYEEEE in the germline V gene. The junction had 9 bases not matched to a gene; V was cut back by 0 bases and J by 5 bases. This CDR3 contains 16 residues.

This clonotype was detected a few times. The chain recombines TRBV15 with TRBJ2-5; D tentatively reads TRBD1 or TRBD2 (5 bases each). V was clipped by 0 bases and J by 9 bases, with 17 bases between them. CDR3 length: 15 amino acids. Germline V gene data show CDR1 as LNHNV and CDR2 as YYDKDF (reference sequence). The CDR3 DNA reads as TGTGCCACCAGCAGAGATGGGGGAGTTGGGAGTGCCCAGTACTTC. Its protein is CATSRDGGVGSAQYF. Full variable domain (rest looked up from reference TRBV15 and TRBJ2-5): DAMVIQNPRYQVTQFGKPVTLSCSQTLNHNVMYWYQQKSSQAPKLLFHYYDKDFNNEADTPDNFQSRRPNTSFCFLDIRSPGLGDTAMYLCATSRDGGVGSAQYFGPGTRLLVL.

The chain has TRBV28 and TRBJ1-5; the D gene is possibly TRBD1 (5 bases). From germline, CDR1 is MDHEN and CDR2 SYDVKM. The CDR3 runs 15 residues. Trimming shortened V by 2 bases and J by 0 bases, and 8 bases separated the two germline ends. The CDR3 is CASSLQGHSNQPQHF. The DNA for the CDR3 is TGTGCCAGCAGTTTACAGGGTCATAGCAATCAGCCCCAGCATTTT.

The J gene is TRBJ2-6, the V gene TRBV20-1; D tentatively fits TRBD1 or TRBD2 (5 bases each). Looked up from germline, CDR1 is DFQATT and CDR2 is SNEGSKA (reference sequence). This CDR3 comprises 14 residues. V was pared by 0 bases and J by 2 bases, with 5 bases between. CDR3 nucleotides: TGCAGTGCTAGAGAGGGGGCTGGGGCCAACGTCCTGACTTTC. Protein sequence: CSAREGAGANVLTF.

This clonotype has only a few counts. The J gene is TRBJ2-7, the V gene TRBV3-1, with 7 bases that match TRBD1. This CDR3 is built from 15 residues. Losses at the gene ends were 3 bases for V and 0 bases for J; bases not matched to a gene: 5. CDR1 is LGHDT, CDR2 YNNKEL, per germline (reference sequence). CDR3 loop: CASSQGQSVSYEQYF. The CDR3 region has the DNA TGTGCCAGCAGCCAGGGACAGTCCGTCTCCTACGAGCAGTACTTC.

This chain uses TRBV13 with TRBJ2-3, with D tentatively TRBD2 (5 bases). The CDR3 is 17 residues long. The V gene lost 3 bases and the J gene lost 1 base, with 17 bases spanning the gap. Germline V gives CDR1 PRHDT, CDR2 FYEKMQ (reference sequence). The CDR3 region is CASSLLEGSFGTDTQYF. In DNA form, the CDR3 reads TGTGCCAGCAGCTTGCTAGAGGGCAGCTTTGGCACAGATACGCAGTATTTT.

For this clonotype: At one of its ends the junction is not consistent with the germline gene, which may arise from a read error. The genes are TRBV28 and TRBJ2-3, with 8 bases fitting TRBD1. CDR3 length: 13 residues. The germline V gene encodes CDR1 MDHEN and CDR2 SYDVKM. CDR3 nucleotides: TGTGCCAGCAGGTTATCTACAGGGGGAACGCAGTATTTT. This gives the protein CASRLSTGGTQYF.

This clonotype was detected only once. The rearrangement links TRBV14 to TRBJ2-7; 8 positions match TRBD2. The germline V gene encodes CDR1 SGHDN and CDR2 FVKESK. J was trimmed by 3 bases and V by 0 bases; bases with no gene match: 7. This CDR3 contains 16 residues. The CDR3, as DNA: TGTGCCAGCAGCCAAGACTTCAGCGGGGGCCACTACGAGCAGTACTTC. It codes for CASSQDFSGGHYEQYF.